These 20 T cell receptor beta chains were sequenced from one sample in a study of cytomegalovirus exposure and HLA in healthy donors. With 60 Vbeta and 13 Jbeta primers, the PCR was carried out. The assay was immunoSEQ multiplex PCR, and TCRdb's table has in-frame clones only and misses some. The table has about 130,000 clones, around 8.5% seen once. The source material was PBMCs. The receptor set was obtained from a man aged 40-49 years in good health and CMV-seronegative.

DNA of the CDR3: TGCGCCAGCAGCCAGACATCAGATACGCAGTATTTT. Translating it yields CASSQTSDTQYF. The rearrangement links TRBV5-1 to TRBJ2-3; D unclear. This CDR3 is built from 12 residues. Trimming removed 4 bases at V and 4 bases at J, with 7 bases between. Germline assignment: CDR1 SGHRS and CDR2 YFSETQ.

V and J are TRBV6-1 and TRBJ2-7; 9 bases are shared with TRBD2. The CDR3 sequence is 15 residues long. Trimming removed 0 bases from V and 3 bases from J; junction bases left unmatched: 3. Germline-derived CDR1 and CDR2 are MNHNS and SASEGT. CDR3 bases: TGTGCCAGCAGTGAAGCGGGGACTAGCTTCTACGAGCAGTACTTC. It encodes CASSEAGTSFYEQYF.

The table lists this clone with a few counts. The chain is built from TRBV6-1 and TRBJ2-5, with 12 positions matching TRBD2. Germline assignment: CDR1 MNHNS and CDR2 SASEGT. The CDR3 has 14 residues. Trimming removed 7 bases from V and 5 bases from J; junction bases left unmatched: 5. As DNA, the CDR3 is TGTGCCAGCAAGCTAGCGGGGGGGCCGGAGACCCAGTACTTC. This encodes CASKLAGGPETQYF.

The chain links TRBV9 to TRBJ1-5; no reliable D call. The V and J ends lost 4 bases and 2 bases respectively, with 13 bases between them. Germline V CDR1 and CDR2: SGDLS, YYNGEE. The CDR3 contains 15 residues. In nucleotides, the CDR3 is TGTGCCAGCAGCCCCGGTCCATACGGCAATCAGCCCCAGCATTTT. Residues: CASSPGPYGNQPQHF.

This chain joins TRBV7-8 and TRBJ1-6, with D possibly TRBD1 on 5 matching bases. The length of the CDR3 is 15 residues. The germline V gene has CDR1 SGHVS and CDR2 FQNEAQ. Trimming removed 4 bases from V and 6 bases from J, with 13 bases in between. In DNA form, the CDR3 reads TGTGCCAGCAGCTGGGGGGGTGACGGTAATTCACCCCTCCACTTT. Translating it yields CASSWGGDGNSPLHF.

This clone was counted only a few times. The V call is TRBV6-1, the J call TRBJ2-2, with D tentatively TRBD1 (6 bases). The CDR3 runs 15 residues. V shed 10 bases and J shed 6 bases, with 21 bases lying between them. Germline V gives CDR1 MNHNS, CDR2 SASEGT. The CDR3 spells CATKRGNRGAGELFF. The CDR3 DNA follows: TGTGCCACCAAAAGGGGGAATAGAGGGGCCGGGGAGCTGTTTTTT.

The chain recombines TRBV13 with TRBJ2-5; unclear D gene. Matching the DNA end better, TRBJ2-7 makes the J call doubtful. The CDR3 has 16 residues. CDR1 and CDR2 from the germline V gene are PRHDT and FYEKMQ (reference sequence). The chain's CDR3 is CASSYLGGSADYEQYF. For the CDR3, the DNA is TGTGCCAGCAGTTATTTAGGCGGTTCGGCGGATTACGAGCAGTACTTC.

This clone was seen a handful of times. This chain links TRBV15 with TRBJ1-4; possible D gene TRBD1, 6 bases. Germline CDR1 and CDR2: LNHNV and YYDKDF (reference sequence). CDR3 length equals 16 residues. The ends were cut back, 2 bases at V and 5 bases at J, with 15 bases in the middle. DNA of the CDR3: TGTGCCACCAGCAGACCAAGAACAGGGAAAAATGAAAAACTGTTTTTT. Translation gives CATSRPRTGKNEKLFF.

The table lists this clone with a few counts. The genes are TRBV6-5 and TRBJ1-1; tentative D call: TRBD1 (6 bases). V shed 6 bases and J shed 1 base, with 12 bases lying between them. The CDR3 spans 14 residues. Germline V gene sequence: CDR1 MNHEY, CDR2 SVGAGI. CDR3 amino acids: CASRLDSWNTEAFF. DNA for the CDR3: TGTGCCAGCAGACTGGACAGTTGGAACACTGAAGCTTTCTTT.

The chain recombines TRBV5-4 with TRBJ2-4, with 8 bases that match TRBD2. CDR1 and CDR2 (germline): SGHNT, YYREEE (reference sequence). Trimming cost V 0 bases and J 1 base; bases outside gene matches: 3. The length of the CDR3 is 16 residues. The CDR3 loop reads CASSLDGGGAKNIQYF. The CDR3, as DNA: TGTGCCAGCAGCTTGGATGGCGGGGGGGCCAAAAACATTCAGTACTTC.

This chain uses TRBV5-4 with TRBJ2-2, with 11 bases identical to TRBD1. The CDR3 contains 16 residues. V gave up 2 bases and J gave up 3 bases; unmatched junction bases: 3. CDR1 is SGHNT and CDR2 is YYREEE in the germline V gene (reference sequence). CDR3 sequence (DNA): TGTGCCAGCAGCTTCAGGACAGGGGGCGACACCGGGGAGCTGTTTTTT. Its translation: CASSFRTGGDTGELFF.

CDR3 in amino acids: CASSQGQYQPQHF. CDR3 bases: TGCGCCAGCAGCCAAGGACAGTATCAGCCCCAGCATTTT. The gene calls are TRBV4-3 and TRBJ1-5; a possible D gene is TRBD1 (5 bases). The CDR3 length is 13 residues. V dropped 1 base and J dropped 5 bases, with 6 bases sitting between them. In germline, CDR1 is LGHNA, CDR2 YSLEER.

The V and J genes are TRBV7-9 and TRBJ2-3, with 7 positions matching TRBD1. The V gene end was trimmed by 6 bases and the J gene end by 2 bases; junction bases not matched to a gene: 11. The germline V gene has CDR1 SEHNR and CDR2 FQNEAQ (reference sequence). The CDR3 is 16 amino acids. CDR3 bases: TGTGCCAGCAGGTACAGATCGGGACAGAACACAGATACGCAGTATTTT. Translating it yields CASRYRSGQNTDTQYF.

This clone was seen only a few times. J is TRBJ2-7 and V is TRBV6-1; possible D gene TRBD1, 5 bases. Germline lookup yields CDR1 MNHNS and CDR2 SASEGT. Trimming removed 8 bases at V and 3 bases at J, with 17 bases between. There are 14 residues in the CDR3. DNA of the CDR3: TGTGCCAGCGGTCTGCCTCATGACAGCTACGAGCAGTACTTC. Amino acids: CASGLPHDSYEQYF.

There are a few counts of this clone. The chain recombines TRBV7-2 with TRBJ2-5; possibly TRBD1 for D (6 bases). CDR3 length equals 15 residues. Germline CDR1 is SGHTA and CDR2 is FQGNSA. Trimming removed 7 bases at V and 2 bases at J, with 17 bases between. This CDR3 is CASKTTGLLQETQYF. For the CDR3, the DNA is TGTGCCAGCAAAACGACAGGCCTTTTACAAGAGACCCAGTACTTC.

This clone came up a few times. In DNA form, the CDR3 reads TGTGCCAGCAGCTTAGTGGCCAACACTGAAGCTTTCTTT. Translated, it gives CASSLVANTEAFF. The V gene is TRBV11-2, the J gene TRBJ1-1, with D uncertain. The V end was cut by 1 base, the J end by 2 bases, with 5 bases between. CDR1 SGHAT and CDR2 FQNNGV come from the germline V gene. The CDR3 consists of 13 residues.

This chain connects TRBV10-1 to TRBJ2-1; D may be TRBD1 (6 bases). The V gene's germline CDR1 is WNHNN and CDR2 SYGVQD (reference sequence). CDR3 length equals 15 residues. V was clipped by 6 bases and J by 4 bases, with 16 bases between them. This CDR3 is CASSLGDRPYNEQFF. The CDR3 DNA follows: TGCGCCAGCAGCCTCGGCGACAGGCCTTACAATGAGCAGTTCTTC.

Written as DNA, the CDR3 is TGCGCCAGCAGCCGCGGGACAGGGGCCTACGAGCAGTACTTC. It yields the protein CASSRGTGAYEQYF. The V call is TRBV4-3, the J call TRBJ2-7, with 10 bases identical to TRBD1. V shed 4 bases and J 2 bases; nucleotides not matched to a gene: 2. The CDR3 extends over 14 amino acids. Germline-derived CDR1 and CDR2 are LGHNA and YSLEER.

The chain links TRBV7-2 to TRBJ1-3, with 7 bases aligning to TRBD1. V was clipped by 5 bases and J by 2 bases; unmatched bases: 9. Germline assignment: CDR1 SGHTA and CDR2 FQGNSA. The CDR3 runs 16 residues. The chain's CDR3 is CASSPQTGKAGNTIYF. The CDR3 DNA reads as TGTGCCAGCAGCCCCCAGACAGGGAAAGCTGGAAACACCATATATTTT.

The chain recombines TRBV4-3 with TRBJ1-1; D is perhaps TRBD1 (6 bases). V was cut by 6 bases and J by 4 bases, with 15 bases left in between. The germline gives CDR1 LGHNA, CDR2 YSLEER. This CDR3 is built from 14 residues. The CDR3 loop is CASRQSLGGTEAFF. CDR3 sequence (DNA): TGCGCCAGCAGGCAATCGTTAGGGGGCACTGAAGCTTTCTTT.